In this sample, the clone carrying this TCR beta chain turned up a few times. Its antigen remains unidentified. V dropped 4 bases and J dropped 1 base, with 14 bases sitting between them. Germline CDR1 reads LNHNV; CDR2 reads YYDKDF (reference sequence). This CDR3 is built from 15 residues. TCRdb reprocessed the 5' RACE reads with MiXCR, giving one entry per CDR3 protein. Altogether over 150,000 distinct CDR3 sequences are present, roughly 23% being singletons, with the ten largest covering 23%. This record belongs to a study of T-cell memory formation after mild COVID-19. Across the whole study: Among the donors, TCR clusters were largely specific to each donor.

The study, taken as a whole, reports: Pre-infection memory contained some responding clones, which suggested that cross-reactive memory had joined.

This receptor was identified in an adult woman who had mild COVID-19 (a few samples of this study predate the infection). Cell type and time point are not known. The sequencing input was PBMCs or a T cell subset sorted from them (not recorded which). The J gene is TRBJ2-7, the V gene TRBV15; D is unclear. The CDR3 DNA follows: TGTGCCACCAGCAAAGATTTGGGTCAATCCTACGAGCAGTACTTC. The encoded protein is CATSKDLGQSYEQYF.